This TCR beta chain was sequenced during a study of beta chain features in type 1 diabetes. General study points: At VDJ recombination sites, type 1 diabetes patients had fewer insertions and more deleted nucleotides. Researchers report that Type 1 diabetes patients had moderately but significantly shorter TCRB CDR3s across all four CD4+ subsets.

Deletions cut 1 base from V and 4 bases from J, with 14 bases between. Germline assignment: CDR1 SGHRS and CDR2 YFSETQ. The CDR3 runs 15 residues. Investigators reverse transcribed all isolated RNA, so they sequenced expressed TCRB transcripts. Naive, central memory and regulatory T cell samples produced a mean of about 4 million reads. Repertoires were generated with immunoSEQ multiplex PCR, while TCRdb's copy carries only in-frame clones and drops some. The sample lists about 150,000 clones, approximately 7.8% occurring once. Via the markers CD45RO/CCR7/CD25/CD127/CD95/CD27, stem cell-like memory, regulatory, central memory and naive CD4+ cells were sorted. This clone was picked up a small number of times. Its antigen remains unidentified.

This clonotype originated in a woman aged 40 to 50 with type 1 diabetes. The sequencing input was central memory CD4+ T cells from blood. The chain has TRBV5-1 and TRBJ1-2; D possibly corresponds to TRBD1 (5 bases). The DNA of the CDR3 is TGCGCCAGCAGCTTGCAGGCAGGGCTGAGCTATGGCTACACCTTC. This sequence encodes CASSLQAGLSYGYTF.